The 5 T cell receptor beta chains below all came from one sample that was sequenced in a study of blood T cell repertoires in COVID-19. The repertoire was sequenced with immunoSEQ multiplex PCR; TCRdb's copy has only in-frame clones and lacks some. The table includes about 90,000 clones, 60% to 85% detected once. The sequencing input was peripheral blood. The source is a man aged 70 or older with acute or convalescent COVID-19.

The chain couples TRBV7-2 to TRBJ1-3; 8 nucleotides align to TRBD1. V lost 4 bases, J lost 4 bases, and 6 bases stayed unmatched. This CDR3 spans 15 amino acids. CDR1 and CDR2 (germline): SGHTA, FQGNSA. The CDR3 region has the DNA TGTGCCAGCAGCTCCTGGACAGGGAAAGGAAACACCATATATTTT. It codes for CASSSWTGKGNTIYF.

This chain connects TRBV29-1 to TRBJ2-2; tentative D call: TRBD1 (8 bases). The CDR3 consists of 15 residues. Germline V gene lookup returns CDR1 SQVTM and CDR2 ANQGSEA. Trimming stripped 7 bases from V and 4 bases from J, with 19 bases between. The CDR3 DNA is TGCAGCGCCGCACACAGGGGGGGTAGCACCGGGGAGCTGTTTTTT. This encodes CSAAHRGGSTGELFF.

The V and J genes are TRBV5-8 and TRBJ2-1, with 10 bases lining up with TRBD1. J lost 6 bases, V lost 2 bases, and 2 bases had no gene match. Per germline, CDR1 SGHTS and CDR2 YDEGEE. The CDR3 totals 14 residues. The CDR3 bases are TGTGCCAGCAGCTTCCGGGACAGGGGCAATGAGCAGTTCTTC. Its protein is CASSFRDRGNEQFF.

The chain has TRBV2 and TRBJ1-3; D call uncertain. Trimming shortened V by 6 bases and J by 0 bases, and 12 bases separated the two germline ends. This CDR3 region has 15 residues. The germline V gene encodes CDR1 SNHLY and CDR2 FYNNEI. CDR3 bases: TGTGCCAGCAGCGCGAGACGGGTCTCTGGAAACACCATATATTTT. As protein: CASSARRVSGNTIYF.

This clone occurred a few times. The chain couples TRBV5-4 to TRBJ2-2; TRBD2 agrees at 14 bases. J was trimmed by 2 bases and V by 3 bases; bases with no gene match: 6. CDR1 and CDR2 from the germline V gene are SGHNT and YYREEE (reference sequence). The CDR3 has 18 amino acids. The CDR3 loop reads CASSSIGLAGGNTGELFF. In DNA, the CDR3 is TGTGCCAGCAGCTCGATCGGACTAGCGGGGGGTAACACCGGGGAGCTGTTTTTT.